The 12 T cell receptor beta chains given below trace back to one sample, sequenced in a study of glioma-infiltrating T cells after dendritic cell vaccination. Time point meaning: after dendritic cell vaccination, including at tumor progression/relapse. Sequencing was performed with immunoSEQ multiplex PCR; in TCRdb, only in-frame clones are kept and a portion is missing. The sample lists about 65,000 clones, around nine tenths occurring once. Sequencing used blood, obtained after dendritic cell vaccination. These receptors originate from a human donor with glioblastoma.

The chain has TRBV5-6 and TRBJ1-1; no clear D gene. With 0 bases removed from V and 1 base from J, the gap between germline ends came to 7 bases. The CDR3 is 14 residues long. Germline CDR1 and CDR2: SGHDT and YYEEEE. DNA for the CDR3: TGTGCCAGCAGCTTGGGGAGGGCGAACACTGAAGCTTTCTTT. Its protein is CASSLGRANTEAFF.

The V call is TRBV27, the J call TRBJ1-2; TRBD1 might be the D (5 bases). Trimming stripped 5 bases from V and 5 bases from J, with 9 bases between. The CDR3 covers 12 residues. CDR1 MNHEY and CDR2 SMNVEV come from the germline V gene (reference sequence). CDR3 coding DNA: TGTGCCAGCAGTCCCGCAGGGTATGGCTACACCTTC. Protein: CASSPAGYGYTF.

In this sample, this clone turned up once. The CDR3 DNA reads as TGTGCCAGCAGTACTGGGCAGGGCAATGGCTACACCTTC. It codes for CASSTGQGNGYTF. The chain is built from TRBV2 and TRBJ1-2; a possible D gene is TRBD1 (5 bases). With 5 bases removed from V and 6 bases from J, the gap between germline ends came to 13 bases. CDR1 and CDR2 from the germline V gene are SNHLY and FYNNEI. The CDR3 is 13 amino acids.

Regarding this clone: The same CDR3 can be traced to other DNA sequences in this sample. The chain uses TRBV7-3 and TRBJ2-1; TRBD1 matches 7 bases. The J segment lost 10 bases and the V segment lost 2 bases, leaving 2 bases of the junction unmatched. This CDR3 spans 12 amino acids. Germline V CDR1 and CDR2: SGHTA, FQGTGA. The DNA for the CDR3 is TGTGCCAGCAGCTTAGTAGGGGGCGAGCAGTTCTTC. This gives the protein CASSLVGGEQFF.

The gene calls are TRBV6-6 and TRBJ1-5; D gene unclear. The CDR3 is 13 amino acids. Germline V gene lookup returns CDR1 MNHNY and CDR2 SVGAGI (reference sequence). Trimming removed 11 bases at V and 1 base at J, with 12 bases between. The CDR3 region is CAGGGLSNQPQHF. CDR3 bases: TGTGCCGGAGGAGGTCTAAGCAATCAGCCCCAGCATTTT.

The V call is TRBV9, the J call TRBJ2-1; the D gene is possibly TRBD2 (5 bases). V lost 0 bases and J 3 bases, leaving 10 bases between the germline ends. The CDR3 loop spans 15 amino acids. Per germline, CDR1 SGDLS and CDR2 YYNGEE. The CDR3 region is CASSVASGFYNEQFF. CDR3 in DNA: TGTGCCAGCAGCGTAGCCAGCGGATTCTACAATGAGCAGTTCTTC.

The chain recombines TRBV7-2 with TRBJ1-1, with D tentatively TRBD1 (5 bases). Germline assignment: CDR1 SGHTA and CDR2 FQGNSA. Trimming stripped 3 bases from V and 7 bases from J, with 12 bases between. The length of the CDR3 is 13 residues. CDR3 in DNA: TGTGCCAGCAGCTTCGGCAGGGTGAATGAAGCTTTCTTT. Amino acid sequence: CASSFGRVNEAFF.

This CDR3 is CASSLRRDEQYF. CDR3 nucleotide sequence: TGTGCCAGCAGCTTACGCCGAGACGAGCAGTACTTC. The rearrangement uses TRBV7-2 and TRBJ2-7; no clear D gene. V was pared by 2 bases and J by 5 bases, with 7 bases between. The V gene's germline CDR1 is SGHTA and CDR2 FQGNSA. The CDR3 contains 12 residues.

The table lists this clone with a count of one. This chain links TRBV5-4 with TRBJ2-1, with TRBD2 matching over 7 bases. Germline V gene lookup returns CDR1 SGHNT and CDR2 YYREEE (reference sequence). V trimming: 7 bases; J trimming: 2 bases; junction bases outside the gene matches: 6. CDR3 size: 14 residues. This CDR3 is CASELASTYNEQFF. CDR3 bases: TGTGCCAGCGAACTAGCGTCAACCTACAATGAGCAGTTCTTC.

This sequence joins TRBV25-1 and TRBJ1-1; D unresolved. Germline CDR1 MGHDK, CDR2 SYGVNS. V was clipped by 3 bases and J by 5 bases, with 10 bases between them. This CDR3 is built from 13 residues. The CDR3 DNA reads TGTGCCAGCAGTGAGCAAAGGCGGACTGAAGCTTTCTTT. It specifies CASSEQRRTEAFF. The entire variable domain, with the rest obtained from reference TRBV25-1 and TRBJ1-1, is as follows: EADIYQTPRYLVIGTGKKITLECSQTMGHDKMYWYQQDPGMELHLIHYSYGVNSTEKGDLSSESTVSRIRTEHFPLTLESARPSHTSQYLCASSEQRRTEAFFGQGTRLTVV.

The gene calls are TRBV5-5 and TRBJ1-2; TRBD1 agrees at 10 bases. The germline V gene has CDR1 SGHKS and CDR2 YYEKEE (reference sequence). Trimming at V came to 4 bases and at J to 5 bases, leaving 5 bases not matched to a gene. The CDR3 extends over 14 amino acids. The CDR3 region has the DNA TGTGCCAGCAGCCCCCGGACAGGGGGGTATGGCTACACCTTC. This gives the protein CASSPRTGGYGYTF.

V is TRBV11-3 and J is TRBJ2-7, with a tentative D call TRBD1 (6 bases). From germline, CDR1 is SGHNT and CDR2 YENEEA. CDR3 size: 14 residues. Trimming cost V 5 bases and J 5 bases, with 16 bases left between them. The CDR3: CASSDPRGFNEQYF. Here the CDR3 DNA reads TGTGCCAGCAGCGACCCCAGGGGATTTAACGAGCAGTACTTC.